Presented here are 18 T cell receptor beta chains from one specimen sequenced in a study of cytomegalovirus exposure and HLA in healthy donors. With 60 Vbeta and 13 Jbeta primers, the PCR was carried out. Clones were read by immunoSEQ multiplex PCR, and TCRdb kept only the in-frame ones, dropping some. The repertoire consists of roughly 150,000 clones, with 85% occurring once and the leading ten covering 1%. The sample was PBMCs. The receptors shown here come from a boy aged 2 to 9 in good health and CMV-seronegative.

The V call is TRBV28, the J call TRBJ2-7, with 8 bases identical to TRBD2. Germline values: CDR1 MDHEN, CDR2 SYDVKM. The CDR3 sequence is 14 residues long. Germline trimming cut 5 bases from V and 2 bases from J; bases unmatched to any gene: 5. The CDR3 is CASSISGSPYEQYF. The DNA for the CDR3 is TGTGCCAGCAGTATAAGCGGGAGCCCCTACGAGCAGTACTTC.

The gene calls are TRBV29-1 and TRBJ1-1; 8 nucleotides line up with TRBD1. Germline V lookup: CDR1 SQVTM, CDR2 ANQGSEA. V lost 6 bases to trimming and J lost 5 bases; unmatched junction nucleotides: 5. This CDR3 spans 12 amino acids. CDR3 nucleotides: TGCAGCGTCGACAGGGGAGGTACTGAAGCTTTCTTT. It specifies CSVDRGGTEAFF.

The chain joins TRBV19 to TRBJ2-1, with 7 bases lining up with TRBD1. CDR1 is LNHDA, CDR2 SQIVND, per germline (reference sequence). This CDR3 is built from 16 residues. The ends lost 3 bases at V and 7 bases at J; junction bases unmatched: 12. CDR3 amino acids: CASSILEGAGGNEQFF. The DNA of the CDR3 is TGTGCCAGTAGTATCCTCGAGGGGGCGGGCGGGAATGAGCAGTTCTTC.

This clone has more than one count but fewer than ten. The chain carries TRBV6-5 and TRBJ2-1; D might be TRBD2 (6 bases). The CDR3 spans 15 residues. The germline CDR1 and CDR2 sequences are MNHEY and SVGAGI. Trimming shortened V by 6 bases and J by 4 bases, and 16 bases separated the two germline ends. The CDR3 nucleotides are TGTGCCAGCAGAATTACTAGTGGGACTTACAATGAGCAGTTCTTC. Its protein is CASRITSGTYNEQFF.

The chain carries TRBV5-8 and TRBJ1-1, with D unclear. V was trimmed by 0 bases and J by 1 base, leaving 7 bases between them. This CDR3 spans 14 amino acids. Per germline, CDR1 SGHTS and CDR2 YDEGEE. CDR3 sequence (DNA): TGTGCCAGCAGCTTGGATCGGTGGAACACTGAAGCTTTCTTT. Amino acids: CASSLDRWNTEAFF. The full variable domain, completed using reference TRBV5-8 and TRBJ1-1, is EAGVTQSPTHLIKTRGQQATLRCSPISGHTSVYWYQQALGLGLQFLLWYDEGEERNRGNFPPRFSGRQFPNYSSELNVNALELEDSALYLCASSLDRWNTEAFFGQGTRLTVV.

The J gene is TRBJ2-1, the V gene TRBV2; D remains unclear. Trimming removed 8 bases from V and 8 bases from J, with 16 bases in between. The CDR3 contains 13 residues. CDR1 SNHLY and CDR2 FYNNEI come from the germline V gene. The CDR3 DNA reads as TGTGCCAGCCAACTCGATAAAGATTATGAGCAGTTCTTC. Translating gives CASQLDKDYEQFF.

CDR3 sequence reads: CASSEGGRRDPGELFF. CDR3 sequence (DNA): TGTGCCAGCAGTGAGGGGGGGCGGCGGGACCCCGGGGAGCTGTTTTTT. The V call is TRBV6-1, the J call TRBJ2-2; a possible D gene is TRBD2 (7 bases). This CDR3 spans 16 amino acids. Looked up from germline, CDR1 is MNHNS and CDR2 is SASEGT. V lost 3 bases, J lost 6 bases, and 17 bases lay in between.

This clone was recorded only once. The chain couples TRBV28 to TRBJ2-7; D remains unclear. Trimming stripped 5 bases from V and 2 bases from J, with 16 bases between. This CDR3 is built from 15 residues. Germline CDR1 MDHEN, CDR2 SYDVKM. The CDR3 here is CASSEDRGWAYEQYF. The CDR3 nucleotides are TGTGCCAGCAGTGAAGACCGAGGTTGGGCCTACGAGCAGTACTTC.

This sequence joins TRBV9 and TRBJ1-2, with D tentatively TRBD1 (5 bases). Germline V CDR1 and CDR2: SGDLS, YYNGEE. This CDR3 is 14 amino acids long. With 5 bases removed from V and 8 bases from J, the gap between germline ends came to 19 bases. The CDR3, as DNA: TGTGCCAGCAGAACCTGGGGGGGAGGGGTCGGCTACACCTTC. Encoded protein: CASRTWGGGVGYTF. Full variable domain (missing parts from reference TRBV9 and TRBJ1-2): DSGVTQTPKHLITATGQRVTLRCSPRSGDLSVYWYQQSLDQGLQFLIQYYNGEERAKGNILERFSAQQFPDLHSELNLSSLELGDSALYFCASRTWGGGVGYTFGSGTRLTVV.

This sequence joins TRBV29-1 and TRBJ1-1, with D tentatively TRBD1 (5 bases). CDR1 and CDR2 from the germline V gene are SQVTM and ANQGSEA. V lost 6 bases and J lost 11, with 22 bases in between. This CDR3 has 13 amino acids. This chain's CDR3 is CSVARAGGREAFF. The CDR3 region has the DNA TGCAGCGTCGCAAGAGCGGGTGGCAGGGAGGCTTTCTTT.

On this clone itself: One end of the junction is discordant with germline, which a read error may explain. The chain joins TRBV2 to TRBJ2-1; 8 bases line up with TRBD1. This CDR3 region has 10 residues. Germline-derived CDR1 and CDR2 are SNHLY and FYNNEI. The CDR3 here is CASSGQGPIF. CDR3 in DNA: TGTGCCAGCAGCGGACAGGGCCCGATCTTC.

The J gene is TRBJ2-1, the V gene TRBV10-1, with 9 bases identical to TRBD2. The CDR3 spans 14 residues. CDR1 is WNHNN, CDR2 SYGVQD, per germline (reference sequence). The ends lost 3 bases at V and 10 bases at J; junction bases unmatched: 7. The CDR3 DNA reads TGCGCCAGCAGTGACTCGGCGGGGGGGGGCGAGCAGTTCTTC. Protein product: CASSDSAGGGEQFF.

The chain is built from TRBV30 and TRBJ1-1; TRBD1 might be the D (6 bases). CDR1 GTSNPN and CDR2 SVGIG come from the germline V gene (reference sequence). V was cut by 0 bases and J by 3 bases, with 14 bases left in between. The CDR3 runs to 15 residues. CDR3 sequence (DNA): TGTGCCTGGAGTGTACTGGGGGCTACGGACACTGAAGCTTTCTTT. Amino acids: CAWSVLGATDTEAFF.

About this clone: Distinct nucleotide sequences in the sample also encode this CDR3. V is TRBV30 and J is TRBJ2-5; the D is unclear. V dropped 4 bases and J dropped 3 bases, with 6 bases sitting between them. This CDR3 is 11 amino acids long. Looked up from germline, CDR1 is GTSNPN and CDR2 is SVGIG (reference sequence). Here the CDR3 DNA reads TGTGCCTGGACAGGCAAAGAGACCCAGTACTTC. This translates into CAWTGKETQYF.

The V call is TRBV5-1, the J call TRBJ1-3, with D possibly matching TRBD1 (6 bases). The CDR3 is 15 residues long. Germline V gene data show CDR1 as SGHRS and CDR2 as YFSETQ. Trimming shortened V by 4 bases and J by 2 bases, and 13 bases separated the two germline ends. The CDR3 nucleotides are TGCGCCAGCAGCGAAAACAGGGATACTGGAAACACCATATATTTT. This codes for CASSENRDTGNTIYF.

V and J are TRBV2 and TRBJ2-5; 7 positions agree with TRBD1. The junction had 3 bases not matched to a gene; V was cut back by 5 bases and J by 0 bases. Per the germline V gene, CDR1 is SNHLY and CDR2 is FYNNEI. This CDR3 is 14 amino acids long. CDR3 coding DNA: TGTGCCAGCAGTCCGGGACAGTACCAAGAGACCCAGTACTTC. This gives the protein CASSPGQYQETQYF.

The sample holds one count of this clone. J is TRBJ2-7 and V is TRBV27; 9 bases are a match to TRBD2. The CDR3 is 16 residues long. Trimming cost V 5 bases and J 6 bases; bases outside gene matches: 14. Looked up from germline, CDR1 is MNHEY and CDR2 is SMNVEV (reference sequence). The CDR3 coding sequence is TGTGCCAGCAGTCCCTTCCGAGAGCGGGAGGACTTCGAGCAGTACTTC. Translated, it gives CASSPFREREDFEQYF.

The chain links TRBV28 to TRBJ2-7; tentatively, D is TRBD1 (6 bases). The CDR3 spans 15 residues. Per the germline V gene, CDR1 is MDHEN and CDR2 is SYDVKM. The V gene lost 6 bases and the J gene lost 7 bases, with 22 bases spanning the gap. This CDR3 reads CASSGPGHQAGEQYF. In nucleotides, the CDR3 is TGTGCCAGCAGCGGCCCGGGACATCAAGCAGGGGAGCAGTACTTC.